This T cell receptor (beta chain) was found in a study of shared clonotypes between healthy human individuals. Germline CDR1 MNHEY, CDR2 SVGAGI. This CDR3 has 16 residues. Trimming took off 2 bases at V and 3 bases at J, with 16 bases between the two ends. The table came from immunoSEQ multiplex PCR; TCRdb's copy has only in-frame clones and leaves some out. The sample yields 2 million to 3 million clones, around nine tenths seen once. The genes are TRBV6-5 and TRBJ1-1; no reliable D call. The specimen sequenced was naive CD4+ T cells sorted from blood. The subset denotes: CD45RA+ positively selected. The clonotype was recovered from a man between 18 and 35 years old in good health. The CDR3 here is CASSYRGSWVDTEAFF. CDR3 bases: TGTGCCAGCAGTTACCGGGGTTCATGGGTGGACACTGAAGCTTTCTTT.